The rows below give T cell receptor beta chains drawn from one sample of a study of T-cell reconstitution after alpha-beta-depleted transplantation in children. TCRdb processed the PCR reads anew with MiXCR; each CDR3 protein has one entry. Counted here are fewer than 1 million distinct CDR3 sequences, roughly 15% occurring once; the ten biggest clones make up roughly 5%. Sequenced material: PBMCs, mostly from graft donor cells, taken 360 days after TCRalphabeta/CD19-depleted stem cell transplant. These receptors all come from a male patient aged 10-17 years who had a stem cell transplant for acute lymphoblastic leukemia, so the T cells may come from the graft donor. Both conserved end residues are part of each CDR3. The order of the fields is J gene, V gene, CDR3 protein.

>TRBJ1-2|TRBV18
CASSPSGGLLMKGYTF
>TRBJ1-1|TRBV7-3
CASSFDLGNTEAFF
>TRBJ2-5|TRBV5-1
CASSWTSGIGQETQYF
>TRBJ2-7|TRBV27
CASSLGRYYEQYF
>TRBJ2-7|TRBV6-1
CASSRDASSYEQYF
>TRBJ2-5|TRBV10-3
CAISDTDRAGTQYF
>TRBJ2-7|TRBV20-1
CSARDRLAVTYEQYF
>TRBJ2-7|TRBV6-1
CASNGGAYEQYF
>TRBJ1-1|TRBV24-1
CATRVTGVVGVPEGTEAFF
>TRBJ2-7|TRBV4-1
CASSQLRLFYEQYF